The 32 T cell receptor beta chains reported below all come from one sample, sequenced in a study of vaccination effects on CD4 cells after COVID-19. An approximately nine-day culture period preceded the isolation of CD4+ T cells. TCRdb keeps only in-frame clones here, not all; method: immunoSEQ multiplex PCR. The sample comprises 40,000 to 55,000 clones, around four fifths of which are singletons, and around 8.1% rests with the top ten. No cognate antigen is known for these TCRs. The starting material was CD4+ T cells from PBMCs cultured without peptide, obtained before COVID-19 vaccination. These receptors came from a human donor who had a prior SARS-CoV-2 infection.

The rearrangement joins TRBV5-4 to TRBJ1-1; D remains ambiguous. V lost 4 bases and J lost 1, with 14 bases in between. The CDR3 is made up of 15 amino acids. CDR1 and CDR2 from the germline V gene are SGHNT and YYREEE (reference sequence). CDR3 nucleotides: TGTGCCAGCAGCATGGACCTGAGGCAGAACACTGAAGCTTTCTTT. It specifies CASSMDLRQNTEAFF.

This sequence joins TRBV4-3 and TRBJ1-3; possibly TRBD1 for D (5 bases). The CDR3 runs 16 residues. V lost 0 bases and J lost 4, with 13 bases in between. The germline V gene encodes CDR1 LGHNA and CDR2 YSLEER. The CDR3 sequence: CASSQDRGRGGNTIYF. The CDR3 region has the DNA TGCGCCAGCAGCCAAGATAGGGGTAGGGGCGGAAACACCATATATTTT.

The genes are TRBV18 and TRBJ1-3; possibly TRBD1 for D (6 bases). The CDR3 is 15 residues long. Germline-derived CDR1 and CDR2 are KGHSH and LQKENI. Trimming cost V 4 bases and J 0 bases, with 10 bases left between them. Written as DNA, the CDR3 is TGTGCCAGCTCACAACAGGGCATCTCTGGAAACACCATATATTTT. The encoded protein is CASSQQGISGNTIYF.

The genes are TRBV4-2 and TRBJ1-2; 9 bases align to TRBD1. Germline lookup yields CDR1 LGHNA and CDR2 YNFKEQ. The CDR3 consists of 16 residues. V was pared by 3 bases and J by 2 bases, with 7 bases of the junction left unmatched. CDR3 protein: CASSHLPGQGNYGYTF. The CDR3 nucleotides are TGTGCCAGCAGCCACCTACCGGGACAGGGAAACTATGGCTACACCTTC.

The chain combines TRBV3-1 (or the pseudogene TRBV3-2) with TRBJ2-1, with 7 bases aligning to TRBD2. The CDR3 runs 16 residues. CDR1 is LGHDT and CDR2 is YNNKEL in the germline V gene (reference sequence). J was trimmed by 2 bases and V by 6 bases; bases with no gene match: 10. CDR3 sequence reads: CASRPYRLATYNEQFF. Here the CDR3 DNA reads TGTGCCAGCAGACCGTACCGACTAGCAACCTACAATGAGCAGTTCTTC.

This clone was observed a handful of times. The J gene is TRBJ1-1, the V gene TRBV7-2; no definite D call. The CDR3 runs to 13 residues. V was trimmed by 3 bases and J by 4 bases, leaving 9 bases between them. CDR1 and CDR2 (germline): SGHTA, FQGNSA. The CDR3 region is CASSFRSGTEAFF. CDR3 DNA sequence: TGTGCCAGCAGCTTCAGGTCGGGCACTGAAGCTTTCTTT.

The genes are TRBV4-2 and TRBJ1-2; D might be TRBD1 (5 bases). This CDR3 is 18 amino acids long. V lost 0 bases and J lost 4, with 21 bases in between. In germline, CDR1 is LGHNA, CDR2 YNFKEQ. The CDR3 loop is CASSQDYNRQWSPYGYTF. The CDR3 DNA follows: TGTGCCAGCAGCCAAGATTATAACAGACAGTGGTCTCCCTATGGCTACACCTTC.

The V and J genes are TRBV7-2 and TRBJ1-4; possible D gene TRBD1, 6 bases. CDR1 is SGHTA, CDR2 FQGNSA, per germline. V lost 1 base, J lost 3 bases, and 6 bases lay in between. This CDR3 comprises 14 residues. The CDR3 region has the DNA TGTGCCAGCAGCTTAGGGACAGCTAATGAAAAACTGTTTTTT. It encodes CASSLGTANEKLFF.

The chain is built from TRBV5-1 and TRBJ1-2; D remains ambiguous. The CDR3 has 15 amino acids. Trimming removed 4 bases from V and 4 bases from J, with 17 bases in between. CDR1 and CDR2 (germline): SGHRS, YFSETQ. CDR3 protein: CASSTTTAGAYGYTF. CDR3 coding DNA: TGCGCCAGCAGCACTACAACGGCGGGCGCCTATGGCTACACCTTC.

V gene TRBV9 combines with J gene TRBJ2-3; TRBD2 matches at 9 bases. V lost 0 bases, J lost 2 bases, and 7 bases stayed unmatched. The germline CDR1 and CDR2 sequences are SGDLS and YYNGEE. The CDR3 runs 17 residues. CDR3 protein: CASSVGASGTLTDTQYF. The CDR3 region has the DNA TGTGCCAGCAGCGTAGGGGCTAGCGGGACCCTCACAGATACGCAGTATTTT.

Only a few counts were recorded for this clone. The V and J genes are TRBV5-4 and TRBJ2-5; TRBD2 might be the D (7 bases). CDR1 SGHNT and CDR2 YYREEE come from the germline V gene (reference sequence). The V gene lost 1 base and the J gene lost 4 bases, with 17 bases spanning the gap. This CDR3 is 16 amino acids long. Here the CDR3 DNA reads TGTGCCAGCAGCTTGCCTGGACTAGAGGGGGGAGAGACCCAGTACTTC. It specifies CASSLPGLEGGETQYF.

This clone appeared once. The chain is built from TRBV14 and TRBJ2-1, with 9 bases lining up with TRBD1. The CDR3 extends over 14 amino acids. The V segment lost 6 bases and the J segment 5 bases; nucleotides outside the gene matches: 5. CDR1 is SGHDN and CDR2 is FVKESK in the germline V gene. The CDR3 nucleotides read TGTGCCAGCAGGGGGACAGGGTGGCACAATGAGCAGTTCTTC. Its translation: CASRGTGWHNEQFF.

This chain connects TRBV10-3 to TRBJ1-2; 7 nucleotides agree with TRBD1. V was clipped by 8 bases and J by 5 bases; unmatched bases: 8. Germline assignment: CDR1 ENHRY and CDR2 SYGVKD. The CDR3 sequence is 13 residues long. For the CDR3, the DNA is TGTGCCATCCGACAGGGTGGCCCTTATGGCTACACCTTC. It is translated as CAIRQGGPYGYTF.

The chain joins TRBV5-1 to TRBJ2-7; D tentatively reads TRBD1 or TRBD2 (5 bases each). The CDR3 spans 19 residues. Per germline, CDR1 SGHRS and CDR2 YFSETQ. V was shortened by 1 base and J by 0 bases, with 23 bases between the two germline ends. CDR3 residues: CASSLRLGPGPRSSYEQYF. The CDR3 DNA follows: TGCGCCAGCAGCTTGCGATTGGGTCCGGGGCCTAGGAGCTCCTACGAGCAGTACTTC.

This sequence joins TRBV7-2 and TRBJ1-1, with D uncertain. The CDR3 consists of 15 residues. Germline CDR1 is SGHTA and CDR2 is FQGNSA. Trimming took off 2 bases at V and 5 bases at J, with 15 bases between the two ends. The CDR3, as DNA: TGTGCCAGCAGCTTAATCCTCGGGGTCGGGACTGAAGCTTTCTTT. Its protein is CASSLILGVGTEAFF.

The CDR3 is CASSLEPLQTQYF. The CDR3 nucleotides are TGTGCCAGCAGCTTAGAACCCCTCCAGACCCAGTACTTC. The chain joins TRBV7-8 to TRBJ2-5; no clear D. The CDR3 has 13 residues. V dropped 1 base and J dropped 6 bases, with 9 bases sitting between them. From germline, CDR1 is SGHVS and CDR2 FQNEAQ.

The chain joins TRBV10-1 to TRBJ1-6; D not resolved. V lost 6 bases to trimming and J lost 5 bases, with 23 bases between them. The V gene's germline CDR1 is WNHNN and CDR2 SYGVQD (reference sequence). CDR3 size: 18 residues. In DNA form, the CDR3 reads TGCGCCAGCAGCGAAATTACCCCTATTGGCAGAAATAATTCACCCCTCCACTTT. Translation gives CASSEITPIGRNNSPLHF.

The chain joins TRBV5-1 to TRBJ2-3, with unresolved D. V gave up 6 bases and J gave up 2 bases, with 7 bases separating them. Germline V gene lookup returns CDR1 SGHRS and CDR2 YFSETQ. The CDR3 totals 12 residues. The DNA for the CDR3 is TGCGCCAGCACGGAAAACACAGATACGCAGTATTTT. Protein: CASTENTDTQYF.

The chain is built from TRBV5-1 and TRBJ2-7; 7 bases map to TRBD1. Germline CDR1 reads SGHRS; CDR2 reads YFSETQ. This CDR3 is built from 13 residues. Losses at the gene ends were 3 bases for V and 6 bases for J; bases not matched to a gene: 6. In DNA, the CDR3 is TGCGCCAGCAGCTCCCGGGACAGAGGCGAGCAGTACTTC. Encoded protein: CASSSRDRGEQYF.

The J gene is TRBJ1-1, the V gene TRBV30; D gene uncertain. With 0 bases removed from V and 0 bases from J, the gap between germline ends came to 8 bases. Germline lookup yields CDR1 GTSNPN and CDR2 SVGIG (reference sequence). CDR3 size: 14 residues. The CDR3 DNA sequence: TGTGCCTGGAGTGTTAGTGGAGTGAACACTGAAGCTTTCTTT. Translating it yields CAWSVSGVNTEAFF.

The rearrangement joins TRBV12-5 to TRBJ2-5, with D unresolved. CDR3 length equals 16 residues. With 2 bases removed from V and 4 bases from J, the gap between germline ends came to 17 bases. CDR1 and CDR2 from the germline V gene are LGHNT and FRNRAP. CDR3 in DNA: TGTGCTAGTGGTTTGTCCTACGGCGGATGGGTAGAGACCCAGTACTTC. Translating it yields CASGLSYGGWVETQYF.

This clone was seen a handful of times. V usage is TRBV21-1 and J usage is TRBJ1-1; the table calls TRBD1, which could not be checked here. TRBV21-1 is labeled a pseudogene. This CDR3 contains 9 residues. The CDR3 sequence: CASGWAAFF. CDR3 DNA sequence: TGTGCCAGCGGGTGGGCAGCTTTCTTT.

The chain joins TRBV6-6 to TRBJ1-5; tentatively, D is TRBD1 (5 bases). Looked up from germline, CDR1 is MNHNY and CDR2 is SVGAGI (reference sequence). Deletions cut 10 bases from V and 4 bases from J, with 14 bases between. The CDR3 is 13 residues long. For the CDR3, the DNA is TGTGCCACCAGGGACTCCGAAAATCAGCCCCAGCATTTT. Translating it yields CATRDSENQPQHF.

V is TRBV7-6 and J is TRBJ2-3; 10 bases map to TRBD2. CDR3 length: 16 residues. Germline V gene lookup returns CDR1 SGHVS and CDR2 FNYEAQ. V was pared by 4 bases and J by 2 bases, with 6 bases of the junction left unmatched. The CDR3 sequence is CASSSRTSGVTDTQYF. The CDR3 coding sequence is TGTGCCAGCAGCTCCCGGACTAGCGGAGTCACAGATACGCAGTATTTT.

The rearrangement uses TRBV5-1 and TRBJ2-7; D unresolved. Per the germline V gene, CDR1 is SGHRS and CDR2 is YFSETQ. Between the trimmed V and J ends, which lost 4 bases and 4 bases, there was a span of 18 bases. The CDR3 sequence is 15 residues long. The CDR3: CASSPTGPYFYEQYF. As DNA, the CDR3 is TGCGCCAGCAGCCCAACCGGGCCCTACTTTTACGAGCAGTACTTC. Based on the CDR3 plus reference TRBV5-1 and TRBJ2-7, the full variable domain is KAGVTQTPRYLIKTRGQQVTLSCSPISGHRSVSWYQQTPGQGLQFLFEYFSETQRNKGNFPGRFSGRQFSNSRSEMNVSTLELGDSALYLCASSPTGPYFYEQYFGPGTRLTVT.

The chain employs TRBV19 and TRBJ2-2; D perhaps matches TRBD1 (5 bases). The CDR3 sequence is 14 residues long. The V gene lost 5 bases and the J gene lost 4 bases, with 11 bases spanning the gap. The germline V gene encodes CDR1 LNHDA and CDR2 SQIVND (reference sequence). The CDR3 DNA is TGTGCCAGTAGTCCCAGGGATAGCACCGGGGAGCTGTTTTTT. Protein sequence: CASSPRDSTGELFF. Supplemented by reference TRBV19 and TRBJ2-2, the full variable domain reads DGGITQSPKYLFRKEGQNVTLSCEQNLNHDAMYWYRQDPGQGLRLIYYSQIVNDFQKGDIAEGYSVSREKKESFPLTVTSAQKNPTAFYLCASSPRDSTGELFFGEGSRLTVL.

The rearrangement joins TRBV9 to TRBJ2-5; 12 nucleotides line up with TRBD2. CDR3 length: 15 amino acids. Trimming at V came to 1 base and at J to 5 bases, leaving 3 bases not matched to a gene. The germline V gene has CDR1 SGDLS and CDR2 YYNGEE. DNA of the CDR3: TGTGCCAGCAGCGTATCTAGCGGGGGGGCCGAGACCCAGTACTTC. Its protein is CASSVSSGGAETQYF.

The chain carries TRBV7-2 and TRBJ1-4, with D possibly matching TRBD1 (5 bases). V was shortened by 4 bases and J by 8 bases, with 14 bases between the two germline ends. This CDR3 contains 14 residues. CDR1 SGHTA and CDR2 FQGNSA come from the germline V gene. The CDR3 bases are TGTGCCAGCAGCTCATACGGGCAGGGAGAAAAACTGTTTTTT. It specifies CASSSYGQGEKLFF.

This clone was picked up one time. This chain uses TRBV5-1 with TRBJ2-3; D gene unclear. Germline V gene sequence: CDR1 SGHRS, CDR2 YFSETQ. Trimming took 5 bases from V and 3 from J, leaving 4 bases between them. The CDR3 spans 11 residues. CDR3 protein: CASRGTDTQYF. CDR3 sequence (DNA): TGCGCCAGCAGGGGGACAGATACGCAGTATTTT.

This chain joins TRBV5-6 and TRBJ2-4, with 7 bases aligning to TRBD1. The V segment lost 4 bases and the J segment 1 base; nucleotides outside the gene matches: 5. Germline values: CDR1 SGHDT, CDR2 YYEEEE. The CDR3 totals 15 residues. The CDR3 region has the DNA TGTGCCAGCAGCCACAGGGGTCTGGCCAAAAACATTCAGTACTTC. This codes for CASSHRGLAKNIQYF.

V and J are TRBV11-3 and TRBJ1-2; no clear D. Germline values: CDR1 SGHNT, CDR2 YENEEA. The CDR3 sequence is 14 residues long. V was cut by 0 bases and J by 4 bases, with 9 bases left in between. The CDR3: CASSLESVGYGYTF. CDR3 DNA: TGTGCCAGCAGCTTAGAATCTGTCGGCTATGGCTACACCTTC.

The V call is TRBV18, the J call TRBJ1-2, with D possibly being TRBD1 (5 bases). Germline V lookup: CDR1 KGHSH, CDR2 LQKENI. This CDR3 is built from 13 residues. Trimming pared 2 bases from V and 2 bases from J, leaving 6 bases between. The CDR3 nucleotides are TGTGCCAGCTCACCAGCAGGGAACTATGGCTACACCTTC. Amino acid sequence: CASSPAGNYGYTF.